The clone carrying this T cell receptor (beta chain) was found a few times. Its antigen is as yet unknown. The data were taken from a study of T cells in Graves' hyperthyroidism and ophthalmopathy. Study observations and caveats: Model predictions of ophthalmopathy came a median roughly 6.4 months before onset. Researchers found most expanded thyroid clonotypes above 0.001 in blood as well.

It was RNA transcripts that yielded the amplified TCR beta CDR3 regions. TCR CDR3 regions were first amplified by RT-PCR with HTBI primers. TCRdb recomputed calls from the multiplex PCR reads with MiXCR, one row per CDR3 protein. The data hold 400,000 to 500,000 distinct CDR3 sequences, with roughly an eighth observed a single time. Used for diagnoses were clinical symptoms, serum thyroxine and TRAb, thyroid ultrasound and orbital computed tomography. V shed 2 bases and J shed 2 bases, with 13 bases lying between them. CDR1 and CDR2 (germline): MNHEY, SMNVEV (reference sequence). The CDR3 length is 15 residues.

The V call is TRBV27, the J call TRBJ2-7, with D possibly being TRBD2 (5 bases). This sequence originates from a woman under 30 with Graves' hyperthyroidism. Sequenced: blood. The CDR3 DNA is TGTGCCAGCAGTTTAACCGGGGTCAGACCCTACGAGCAGTACTTC. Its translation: CASSLTGVRPYEQYF.